This T cell receptor beta chain stems from a study of cytomegalovirus exposure and HLA in healthy donors. This CDR3 has 15 amino acids. J was trimmed by 6 bases and V by 5 bases; bases with no gene match: 5. The V gene's germline CDR1 is MRHNA and CDR2 SNTAGT. The PCR made use of 60 Vbeta and 13 Jbeta primers. Study processing details: There were about 88 million unique TCR beta chains by a later count, and some 12 million of them were shared. Profiling relied on immunoSEQ multiplex PCR, and the TCRdb table lists in-frame clones only, not all of them. The D gene and trimming were derived from the DNA, and the V and J assignments and clone size from that table. This table holds about 160,000 clones, approximately 80% found once. Points from the study as a whole: Later analysis associated a missense DCLRE1C variant with TCR beta V- and J-gene trimming. TRBV6-2, TRBV6-3 and some other V segments were unresolvable in 87-base-pair reads. Researchers catalogued about 150 TCR beta chains as cytomegalovirus-associated.

This clone was found once. Antigen: not known. This chain connects TRBV6-4 to TRBJ2-2; 11 nucleotides align to TRBD1. Sequenced sample: PBMCs. This sequence was found in a male donor in good health and CMV-seropositive. The CDR3 here is CASSPGQGDAGELFF. CDR3 DNA sequence: TGTGCCAGCAGTCCGGGACAGGGGGATGCCGGGGAGCTGTTTTTT.